One sample yielded the 3 T cell receptor beta chains listed below, sequenced in a study of blood T cell repertoires in COVID-19. Using immunoSEQ multiplex PCR, the repertoire was profiled, and TCRdb retains in-frame clones only, with some absent. The data contain approximately 170,000 clones, under 90% of them singletons. The material sequenced was peripheral blood. These receptors were collected from a woman older than 75 with active or convalescent COVID-19.

This clone was counted a few times. This rearrangement joins TRBV5-5 to TRBJ2-7, with 11 bases aligning to TRBD1. The CDR3 spans 18 residues. V shed 3 bases and J 3 bases; nucleotides not matched to a gene: 14. Germline V CDR1 and CDR2: SGHKS, YYEKEE (reference sequence). This CDR3 reads CASSWTGGLSGMYYEQYF. In nucleotides, the CDR3 is TGTGCCAGCAGCTGGACAGGGGGCCTTAGCGGGATGTACTACGAGCAGTACTTC.

The V and J genes are TRBV10-3 and TRBJ2-4; D gene uncertain. This CDR3 is 16 amino acids long. The V gene lost 3 bases and the J gene lost 0 bases, with 12 bases spanning the gap. Germline lookup yields CDR1 ENHRY and CDR2 SYGVKD. Written as DNA, the CDR3 is TGTGCCATCAGTGAATACGACACCGTAGCCAAAAACATTCAGTACTTC. It encodes CAISEYDTVAKNIQYF.

The V gene is TRBV6-1, the J gene TRBJ1-1; D is perhaps TRBD1 (5 bases). V dropped 1 base and J dropped 1 base, with 7 bases sitting between them. Looked up from germline, CDR1 is MNHNS and CDR2 is SASEGT. The CDR3 runs 14 residues. The CDR3 sequence: CASSEVGANTEAFF. The CDR3 coding sequence is TGTGCCAGCAGTGAAGTAGGGGCGAACACTGAAGCTTTCTTT.